A selection of T cell receptor beta chains follows, all from one sample in a study of beta chain features in type 1 diabetes. Here immunoSEQ multiplex PCR was the method, and the copy in TCRdb shows in-frame clones only, minus some. Of 400,000 to 550,000 clones listed, about 10% are singletons. Sequencing input: naive CD4+ T cells from blood. These receptors came from a woman aged 18-29 years in good health. CDR3s include the opening cysteine and the closing phenylalanine or tryptophan. Each record gives: V gene, clone size, J gene, CDR3 protein. Clone size is given for some rows only: seen once, a few or many times, or a class if the clone is expanded.

>TRBV7-2|-|TRBJ2-1
CASSPPGSLNNEQFF
>TRBV30|few|TRBJ2-1
CAWTERGLGLAGAEQFF
>TRBV30|few|TRBJ1-1
CAWSPWDRGNTEAFF
>TRBV7-2|few|TRBJ2-1
CASSFLPGEQFF
>TRBV18|-|TRBJ2-1
CASSPWALSHYNEQFF
>TRBV25-1|few|TRBJ2-7
CASSEQGATYEQYF
>TRBV14|-|TRBJ1-1
CASSTSWGTEAFF
>TRBV2|few|TRBJ2-3
CASTSLVTDTQYF
>TRBV5-1|-|TRBJ2-3
CASSLQGDTQYF
>TRBV7-2|-|TRBJ2-1
CASSLDRGFYNEQFF
>TRBV4-1|few|TRBJ1-4
CASSQGTARSTAGNEKLFF
>TRBV7-2|-|TRBJ2-7
CASSPGQVREQYF
>TRBV2|-|TRBJ2-2
CASNIPGQGSGELFF
>TRBV11-2|few|TRBJ2-5
CASSLPGGQETQYF
>TRBV4-2|few|TRBJ2-2
CASSTSGSGGELFF
>TRBV15|-|TRBJ2-6
CATSRPSGANVLTF
>TRBV5-4|-|TRBJ1-1
CASTGQPNTEAFF